The sequence of this TCR beta chain was determined in a study of cytomegalovirus exposure and HLA in healthy donors. Study-level background: Earlier, 95 million to 140 million unique TCR beta sequences were recovered from about 200 million T cells by an analysis.

This clone showed up just once. The antigen is not known. Study observations and caveats: Productive status was seen about 90% or about 30% of the time for most TCR beta V segments in an earlier analysis. Relative to the approximately 680-donor mean, N-insertions were reportedly fewer in an Asian-associated ancestry cluster in a later analysis.

Both 60 Vbeta primers and 13 Jbeta primers went into the PCR. The table came from immunoSEQ multiplex PCR; TCRdb's copy has only in-frame clones and leaves some out. The sample contains fewer than 200,000 clones, 70% to 80% of which appear only once. The sample taken for sequencing was PBMCs. This sequence was found in a female donor in good health and CMV-seronegative.

DNA for the CDR3: TGTGCCAGCAGCCCTCTAGCGGGAGGCTCCTACAATGAGCAGTTCTTC. Protein sequence: CASSPLAGGSYNEQFF. The chain couples TRBV2 to TRBJ2-1, with TRBD2 matching over 11 bases. Germline V gene data show CDR1 as SNHLY and CDR2 as FYNNEI. The V and J ends lost 6 bases and 0 bases, in that order; junction bases with no gene match: 4. There are 16 residues in the CDR3.